This T cell receptor beta chain is from a study of CD4 T cell repertoires in COVID-19. Whole-study context: Other coronavirus spike proteins restimulated relabeled CFSE-low cells expanded with IL-2 for around 10 days.

Deletions cut 5 bases from V and 6 bases from J, with 14 bases between. From germline, CDR1 is MDHEN and CDR2 SYDVKM. The CDR3 spans 14 residues. Regarding the study as a whole: SARS-CoV and/or HKU1 spike cultures shared between roughly 7 and 28% of SARS-CoV-2 clonotypes. Several top expanded SARS-CoV-2-reactive clonotypes were shared by two or three memory subsets.

On this clone itself: Its specificity is unknown.

Sequencing was performed with immunoSEQ multiplex PCR; in TCRdb, only in-frame clones are kept and a portion is missing. Of about 24,000 clones in the sample, approximately 93% are singletons; the top ten hold more than 0.55%. These memory T cells were uncultured and sequenced directly after ex vivo isolation. The genes are TRBV28 and TRBJ2-1; D uncertain. The TCR sequence derives from a human donor who had COVID-19. The sequencing here drew on circulating follicular helper CD4+ T cells (cTfh) from blood, taken before the COVID-19 pandemic. CDR3 protein: CASSNLAVINEQFF. The CDR3 DNA sequence: TGTGCCAGCAGTAATCTTGCAGTAATCAATGAGCAGTTCTTC.